These 26 T cell receptor beta chains were all obtained from the same sample, sequenced in a study of blood T cell repertoires in COVID-19. The data were produced by immunoSEQ multiplex PCR, yet TCRdb's version contains in-frame clones alone and is incomplete. The sample includes some 190,000 clones, around 88% seen only once; the top ten take more than 1.4%. The source material was peripheral blood. The receptors stem from a young man with active or convalescent COVID-19.

This rearrangement joins TRBV5-6 to TRBJ2-7; the D is unclear. The germline V gene has CDR1 SGHDT and CDR2 YYEEEE. This CDR3 contains 14 residues. V was cut by 4 bases and J by 0 bases, with 11 bases left in between. In DNA, the CDR3 is TGTGCCAGCAGCCCACCCCTAGACTCCTACGAGCAGTACTTC. Translating it yields CASSPPLDSYEQYF.

This chain joins TRBV9 and TRBJ2-1; perhaps TRBD2 as D (5 bases). This CDR3 contains 14 residues. Trimming removed 4 bases from V and 6 bases from J, with 14 bases in between. The germline gives CDR1 SGDLS, CDR2 YYNGEE. CDR3 sequence: CASSTEGYFNEQFF. The CDR3 bases are TGTGCCAGCAGCACCGAGGGTTATTTCAATGAGCAGTTCTTC.

This clone appeared a single time. This rearrangement joins TRBV15 to TRBJ1-2; D call uncertain. V lost 1 base and J 8 bases, leaving 17 bases between the germline ends. This CDR3 contains 15 residues. The germline V gene encodes CDR1 LNHNV and CDR2 YYDKDF (reference sequence). The CDR3 sequence is CATSRGGFQVRGYTF. Written as DNA, the CDR3 is TGTGCCACCAGCAGAGGAGGGTTTCAAGTTAGGGGCTACACCTTC. The full variable domain, its missing parts supplied by reference TRBV15 and TRBJ1-2, is DAMVIQNPRYQVTQFGKPVTLSCSQTLNHNVMYWYQQKSSQAPKLLFHYYDKDFNNEADTPDNFQSRRPNTSFCFLDIRSPGLGDTAMYLCATSRGGFQVRGYTFGSGTRLTVV.

This clone was found a few times. The CDR3 spells CASSVSVNTEAFF. DNA of the CDR3: TGTGCCAGCAGTGTTTCAGTGAACACTGAAGCTTTCTTT. The J gene is TRBJ1-1, the V gene TRBV6-4; D is unclear. The germline V gene encodes CDR1 MRHNA and CDR2 SNTAGT. The CDR3 extends over 13 amino acids. The germline V and J ends were trimmed by 4 bases and 0 bases, with 6 bases remaining between them.

The CDR3 loop is CASDLRGQGENYGYTF. CDR3 bases: TGTGCCAGCGACCTTAGAGGACAGGGCGAGAACTATGGCTACACCTTC. V gene TRBV2 combines with J gene TRBJ1-2; TRBD1 agrees at 8 bases. CDR1 is SNHLY and CDR2 is FYNNEI in the germline V gene. The length of the CDR3 is 16 residues. After removal of 8 bases from V and 2 bases from J, the junction contained 13 bases not matched to a gene.

The chain combines TRBV5-8 with TRBJ2-1, with 15 bases that match TRBD2. The CDR3 extends over 15 amino acids. Germline values: CDR1 SGHTS, CDR2 YDEGEE. The J segment lost 5 bases and the V segment lost 3 bases, leaving 0 bases of the junction unmatched. Written as DNA, the CDR3 is TGTGCCAGCAGCTGGACTAGCGGGGGGGACAATGAGCAGTTCTTC. It translates to CASSWTSGGDNEQFF. The full variable domain, in which reference TRBV5-8 and TRBJ2-1 provide the parts outside the CDR3, is EAGVTQSPTHLIKTRGQQATLRCSPISGHTSVYWYQQALGLGLQFLLWYDEGEERNRGNFPPRFSGRQFPNYSSELNVNALELEDSALYLCASSWTSGGDNEQFFGPGTRLTVL.

This sequence joins TRBV6-5 and TRBJ2-3, with D tentatively TRBD2 (5 bases). Trimming removed 6 bases at V and 0 bases at J, with 10 bases between. The CDR3 extends over 14 amino acids. The V gene's germline CDR1 is MNHEY and CDR2 SVGAGI. CDR3 sequence: CASREDRSTDTQYF. DNA for the CDR3: TGTGCCAGCAGGGAGGACCGCAGCACAGATACGCAGTATTTT.

This CDR3 is CASSPRRTGNFGAGNTIYF. The CDR3, as DNA: TGTGCCAGCAGCCCTCGTAGGACAGGGAATTTCGGGGCTGGAAACACCATATATTTT. The genes are TRBV3-1 (or the pseudogene TRBV3-2) and TRBJ1-3; 8 positions agree with TRBD1. The CDR3 is made up of 19 amino acids. Germline lookup yields CDR1 LGHDT and CDR2 YNNKEL (reference sequence). Trimming cost V 4 bases and J 2 bases; bases outside gene matches: 16.

The chain couples TRBV4-3 to TRBJ1-1; D remains unclear. The V gene's germline CDR1 is LGHNA and CDR2 YSLEER. Trimming stripped 0 bases from V and 2 bases from J, with 7 bases between. CDR3 length equals 14 residues. For the CDR3, the DNA is TGCGCCAGCAGCCAAGACCGGGTAAACACTGAAGCTTTCTTT. Its translation: CASSQDRVNTEAFF.

The J gene is TRBJ1-2, the V gene TRBV10-3; no reliable D call. The V end lost 4 bases, the J end lost 4 bases, and 10 bases lay between the germline ends. Looked up from germline, CDR1 is ENHRY and CDR2 is SYGVKD. The CDR3 consists of 13 residues. In DNA form, the CDR3 reads TGTGCCATCAGTGGAGGCGGAGGCTATGGCTACACCTTC. It encodes CAISGGGGYGYTF.

This chain connects TRBV27 to TRBJ2-1, with 7 bases identical to TRBD1. In germline, CDR1 is MNHEY, CDR2 SMNVEV (reference sequence). There are 15 residues in the CDR3. The J segment lost 2 bases and the V segment lost 3 bases, leaving 4 bases of the junction unmatched. The CDR3 coding sequence is TGTGCCAGCAGTTTGGGGACAGCTCCCTACAATGAGCAGTTCTTC. It specifies CASSLGTAPYNEQFF.

J is TRBJ2-1 and V is TRBV27, with 14 bases matching TRBD2. CDR1 is MNHEY, CDR2 SMNVEV, per germline (reference sequence). The CDR3 extends over 16 amino acids. The junction had 9 bases not matched to a gene; V was cut back by 5 bases and J by 9 bases. The DNA for the CDR3 is TGTGCCAGCAGTCTGGGACTAGCGGGAGCTGTTGGTGAGCAGTTCTTC. It codes for CASSLGLAGAVGEQFF.

The chain couples TRBV7-9 to TRBJ1-2, with D hard to call. V was pared by 0 bases and J by 3 bases, with 11 bases between. CDR1 is SEHNR, CDR2 FQNEAQ, per germline (reference sequence). The CDR3 is 15 residues long. CDR3 region: CASSLASIPDYGYTF. As DNA, the CDR3 is TGTGCCAGCAGCTTAGCGAGTATACCCGACTATGGCTACACCTTC.

This clone was seen at least ten times. The J gene is TRBJ2-7, the V gene TRBV14, with 9 bases lining up with TRBD1. This CDR3 region has 14 residues. J lost 9 bases, V lost 3 bases, and 9 bases had no gene match. Germline CDR1 reads SGHDN; CDR2 reads FVKESK. The CDR3 spells CASSHDRGWNAQYF. The CDR3 DNA reads as TGTGCCAGCAGCCACGACAGGGGGTGGAATGCGCAGTACTTC.

The chain is built from TRBV30 and TRBJ1-3; D is perhaps TRBD1 (5 bases). Deletions cut 0 bases from V and 0 bases from J, with 12 bases between. Germline assignment: CDR1 GTSNPN and CDR2 SVGIG (reference sequence). This CDR3 is 16 amino acids long. The CDR3 sequence: CAWSVLGRASGNTIYF. DNA of the CDR3: TGTGCCTGGAGTGTACTCGGCAGGGCCTCTGGAAACACCATATATTTT.

V and J are TRBV7-9 and TRBJ1-1; 7 bases are shared with TRBD1. The CDR3 spans 16 residues. In germline, CDR1 is SEHNR, CDR2 FQNEAQ (reference sequence). V lost 5 bases, J lost 4 bases, and 13 bases stayed unmatched. The CDR3 region has the DNA TGTGCCAGCAGCCCCACGGACAGGTACGGTGGCACTGAAGCTTTCTTT. Its translation is CASSPTDRYGGTEAFF.

This chain connects TRBV28 to TRBJ1-6; TRBD1 is a possible D gene (6 bases). The germline V gene encodes CDR1 MDHEN and CDR2 SYDVKM. V dropped 1 base and J dropped 8 bases, with 15 bases sitting between them. The CDR3 extends over 16 amino acids. The chain's CDR3 is CASSLFRGASDSPLHF. The CDR3 nucleotides are TGTGCCAGCAGTTTATTTCGGGGGGCGTCTGATTCACCCCTCCACTTT.

The chain employs TRBV29-1 and TRBJ2-1; 7 nucleotides line up with TRBD1. Germline V CDR1 and CDR2: SQVTM, ANQGSEA. The junction had 9 bases not matched to a gene; V was cut back by 4 bases and J by 15 bases. The CDR3 runs 11 residues. The CDR3 here is CSVASDRAVFF. CDR3 nucleotide sequence: TGCAGCGTTGCTAGTGACAGGGCCGTGTTCTTC.

In the case of this clone: One end of the junction varies from germline; a read error may be responsible. The chain joins TRBV7-7 to TRBJ2-2, with a tentative D call TRBD1 (6 bases). CDR3 size: 13 residues. Germline assignment: CDR1 SSHAT and CDR2 FNYEAQ (reference sequence). CDR3 protein: CASSSKQGGELFF. CDR3 nucleotides: TGTGCTAGCAGCTCCAAACAGGGAGGGGAGCTGTTTTTT.

This chain links TRBV5-1 with TRBJ2-1, with TRBD2 identical over 9 bases. Germline lookup yields CDR1 SGHRS and CDR2 YFSETQ. The CDR3 extends over 16 amino acids. V lost 4 bases to trimming and J lost 0 bases; unmatched junction nucleotides: 5. The CDR3 loop is CASSSGLAISYNEQFF. The CDR3 DNA is TGCGCCAGCAGCAGCGGACTAGCGATCTCCTACAATGAGCAGTTCTTC.

This chain joins TRBV15 and TRBJ2-6, with D maybe TRBD1 (6 bases). Germline-derived CDR1 and CDR2 are LNHNV and YYDKDF (reference sequence). Trimming pared 7 bases from V and 1 base from J, leaving 14 bases between. The CDR3 has 16 residues. The chain's CDR3 is CATNLVQGSGANVLTF. The DNA of the CDR3 is TGTGCCACCAACCTAGTACAGGGATCTGGGGCCAACGTCCTGACTTTC.

The V and J genes are TRBV2 and TRBJ2-7, with 7 bases identical to TRBD2. The CDR3 is 18 amino acids. The V segment lost 3 bases and the J segment 3 bases; nucleotides outside the gene matches: 17. Looked up from germline, CDR1 is SNHLY and CDR2 is FYNNEI. CDR3 region: CASSDHLKRDALVYEQYF. The CDR3 DNA reads TGTGCCAGCAGTGACCATCTCAAGCGGGATGCGTTGGTCTACGAGCAGTACTTC.

V gene TRBV28 combines with J gene TRBJ1-6, with D uncertain. V lost 10 bases to trimming and J lost 10 bases, with 23 bases between them. This CDR3 is 15 amino acids long. CDR1 is MDHEN and CDR2 is SYDVKM in the germline V gene. The CDR3 bases are TGTGCCACACGTTTAAAGCCATGGGGAGGATCACCCCTCCACTTT. Encoded protein: CATRLKPWGGSPLHF.

V and J are TRBV5-4 and TRBJ2-3, with D maybe TRBD1 (6 bases). The CDR3 is 15 residues long. From germline, CDR1 is SGHNT and CDR2 YYREEE (reference sequence). V shed 0 bases and J shed 5 bases, with 13 bases lying between them. The CDR3 sequence is CASSLGSGTQDTQYF. CDR3 DNA: TGTGCCAGCAGCTTGGGGTCCGGGACACAAGATACGCAGTATTTT.

The chain couples TRBV10-3 to TRBJ2-1; 12 bases are a match to TRBD2. The CDR3 runs to 15 residues. The V segment lost 3 bases and the J segment 6 bases; nucleotides outside the gene matches: 3. Germline-derived CDR1 and CDR2 are ENHRY and SYGVKD. CDR3 DNA: TGTGCCATCAGTGATCGGACTAGCGGGACCAATGAGCAGTTCTTC. Translation: CAISDRTSGTNEQFF.

The V and J genes are TRBV10-2 and TRBJ1-3; D is undetermined. V lost 4 bases, J lost 0 bases, and 13 bases lay in between. Germline loops: CDR1 WSHSY, CDR2 SAAADI. This CDR3 spans 16 amino acids. The CDR3 DNA follows: TGCGCCAGCAGTGGGGCGGCGGGCAGCTCTGGAAACACCATATATTTT. Its protein product is CASSGAAGSSGNTIYF.